The 22 T cell receptor beta chains below all came from one sample that was sequenced in a study of human T cells and chemical hapten exposure. As for time point: patch test 1, 2 weeks after DPC sensitization. Specified treatment: therapeutic diphenylcyclopropenone sensitization with weekly scalp DPC. One entry per CDR3 protein, called by TCRdb with MiXCR from the RACE reads. The profile covers 340,000 or so distinct CDR3 sequences, with 6% to 8.5% appearing a single time and 8% to 9% taken by the ten largest. The material was whole blood, obtained in connection with sensitization to the hapten diphenylcyclopropenone (DPC). These receptor sequences come from a woman under 30 with alopecia areata. Some clones in this sample may be carry-over from other donors' samples.

The chain combines TRBV2 with TRBJ1-1; D might be TRBD1 (5 bases). Trimming stripped 7 bases from V and 4 bases from J, with 25 bases between. The CDR3 is 17 residues long. Germline V gene lookup returns CDR1 SNHLY and CDR2 FYNNEI. CDR3 nucleotides: TGTGCCAGCACCAGGGAGAGTCCGGACCCCGGTTCCACTGAAGCTTTCTTT. This translates into CASTRESPDPGSTEAFF.

This clonotype was recorded at least ten times. The chain has TRBV6-2 or TRBV6-3 and TRBJ2-3; the match to TRBD2 covers 7 bases. The J segment lost 5 bases and the V segment lost 6 bases, leaving 8 bases of the junction unmatched. Germline V gene lookup returns CDR1 MNHEY and CDR2 SVGEGT. This CDR3 is built from 14 residues. This CDR3 reads CASRGGGKGDTQYF. The CDR3 DNA reads TGTGCCAGCAGGGGCGGGGGAAAGGGAGATACGCAGTATTTT.

V usage is TRBV4-3 and J usage is TRBJ2-7, with D possibly being TRBD1 or TRBD2 (7 bases each). CDR1 is LGHNA and CDR2 is YSLEER in the germline V gene. V lost 1 base and J lost 0, with 13 bases in between. CDR3 size: 16 residues. Here the CDR3 DNA reads TGCGCCAGCAGCCAAGGAGCGGGACAGTCCTCCTACGAGCAGTACTTC. Its protein product is CASSQGAGQSSYEQYF.

This clonotype was picked up many times. The rearrangement uses TRBV7-2 and TRBJ2-4, with D hard to call. Germline V gene lookup returns CDR1 SGHTA and CDR2 FQGNSA. The CDR3 has 15 residues. V dropped 2 bases and J dropped 4 bases, with 12 bases sitting between them. Here the CDR3 DNA reads TGTGCCAGCAGCTTACCGGGCCAACCTAAAAACATTCAGTACTTC. Its translation is CASSLPGQPKNIQYF.

This clonotype was counted at least ten times. The chain recombines TRBV11-2 with TRBJ2-6; D tentatively reads TRBD1 or TRBD2 (5 bases each). Germline CDR1 is SGHAT and CDR2 is FQNNGV. Trimming pared 5 bases from V and 0 bases from J, leaving 11 bases between. This CDR3 is built from 16 residues. The CDR3: CASSMGPTSGANVLTF. The DNA for the CDR3 is TGTGCCAGCAGCATGGGACCGACCTCTGGGGCCAACGTCCTGACTTTC.

This clonotype was seen only a few times. The rearrangement links TRBV6-2 or TRBV6-3 to TRBJ1-2, with no clear D. CDR1 is MNHEY and CDR2 is SVGEGT in the germline V gene. V shed 4 bases and J shed 2 bases, with 5 bases lying between them. The CDR3 covers 12 residues. DNA of the CDR3: TGTGCCAGCAGTTTGTTGAACTATGGCTACACCTTC. Its translation is CASSLLNYGYTF.

This clonotype was detected many times. The chain uses TRBV6-5 and TRBJ1-2; D possibly corresponds to TRBD1 (5 bases). CDR1 and CDR2 (germline): MNHEY, SVGAGI. This CDR3 is 14 amino acids long. V gave up 2 bases and J gave up 3 bases, with 10 bases separating them. The CDR3 is CASSYAGSDYGYTF. CDR3 sequence (DNA): TGTGCCAGCAGTTACGCAGGGTCGGACTATGGCTACACCTTC.

The CDR3 DNA sequence: TGTGCCAGCAGCTTTGGGGCGGGGGGCCCTTCCTACGAGCAGTACTTC. Protein sequence: CASSFGAGGPSYEQYF. This chain uses TRBV5-4 with TRBJ2-7; 8 bases are a match to TRBD2. CDR1 is SGHNT, CDR2 YYREEE, per germline (reference sequence). This CDR3 spans 16 amino acids. V shed 2 bases, J shed 1 base, and the junction held 8 bases outside the gene matches.

The chain couples TRBV5-1 to TRBJ1-1; the match to TRBD1 covers 10 bases. Germline assignment: CDR1 SGHRS and CDR2 YFSETQ. V lost 4 bases and J lost 1; bases outside the gene matches: 7. The CDR3 has 16 residues. The CDR3 loop is CASSQGTGERNTEAFF. DNA for the CDR3: TGCGCCAGCAGCCAAGGGACAGGGGAAAGGAACACTGAAGCTTTCTTT. Full variable domain (outside the CDR3, taken from reference TRBV5-1 and TRBJ1-1): KAGVTQTPRYLIKTRGQQVTLSCSPISGHRSVSWYQQTPGQGLQFLFEYFSETQRNKGNFPGRFSGRQFSNSRSEMNVSTLELGDSALYLCASSQGTGERNTEAFFGQGTRLTVV.

Many counts were recorded for this clonotype. The CDR3 nucleotides read TGTGCCAGCAGTCGGTGGGGCACAGATACGCAGTATTTT. As protein: CASSRWGTDTQYF. The chain joins TRBV11-2 to TRBJ2-3; the D is unclear. This CDR3 is 13 amino acids long. CDR1 is SGHAT and CDR2 is FQNNGV in the germline V gene. Trimming left V 6 bases short and J 1 base short, with 8 bases between.

This clonotype was observed many times. The chain joins TRBV20-1 to TRBJ2-7; the D gene is possibly TRBD2 (5 bases). Germline V gene lookup returns CDR1 DFQATT and CDR2 SNEGSKA (reference sequence). The CDR3 is made up of 17 amino acids. The V end lost 3 bases, the J end lost 7 bases, and 28 bases lay between the germline ends. CDR3 coding DNA: TGCAGTGCTAGTTATGCTTTTCGGGGATCCTCTCCTCGTGAGCAGTACTTC. It yields the protein CSASYAFRGSSPREQYF.

The V gene is TRBV5-1, the J gene TRBJ1-2; 9 bases fit TRBD1. With 0 bases clipped from V and 3 bases from J, the junction kept 12 bases outside the gene matches. The CDR3 is 18 amino acids. Germline V CDR1 and CDR2: SGHRS, YFSETQ. CDR3 amino acids: CASSLGRPRDREDYGYTF. Here the CDR3 DNA reads TGCGCCAGCAGCTTGGGACGGCCCCGGGACAGGGAAGACTATGGCTACACCTTC.

The J gene is TRBJ2-5, the V gene TRBV7-2; D is unresolved. Trimming stripped 8 bases from V and 7 bases from J, with 17 bases between. This CDR3 has 13 amino acids. Germline V CDR1 and CDR2: SGHTA, FQGNSA. This chain's CDR3 is CASGGSDGRTQYF. CDR3 nucleotide sequence: TGTGCCAGCGGTGGATCTGACGGAAGGACCCAGTACTTC.

V is TRBV14 and J is TRBJ2-5; 9 bases are a match to TRBD2. This CDR3 contains 14 residues. Germline values: CDR1 SGHDN, CDR2 FVKESK. V trimming: 7 bases; J trimming: 4 bases; junction bases outside the gene matches: 7. The CDR3 nucleotides read TGTGCCAGCATACATGCGGGGGGGCTAGAGACCCAGTACTTC. Translation gives CASIHAGGLETQYF.

The chain combines TRBV7-2 with TRBJ1-5, with unresolved D. Trimming left V 3 bases short and J 0 bases short, with 9 bases between. Germline assignment: CDR1 SGHTA and CDR2 FQGNSA. The CDR3 length is 15 residues. This CDR3 reads CASSLDGSSNQPQHF. The CDR3, as DNA: TGTGCCAGCAGCTTGGACGGATCTAGCAATCAGCCCCAGCATTTT.

This clonotype came up many times. J is TRBJ2-7 and V is TRBV5-1; a possible D gene is TRBD2 (5 bases). Trimming cost V 3 bases and J 4 bases, with 8 bases left between them. CDR3 length: 12 residues. The germline CDR1 and CDR2 sequences are SGHRS and YFSETQ. CDR3 sequence (DNA): TGCGCCAGCAGCTCGGAGGCGTACGAGCAGTACTTC. Amino acid sequence: CASSSEAYEQYF. Together with reference TRBV5-1 and TRBJ2-7, the CDR3 gives the full variable domain: KAGVTQTPRYLIKTRGQQVTLSCSPISGHRSVSWYQQTPGQGLQFLFEYFSETQRNKGNFPGRFSGRQFSNSRSEMNVSTLELGDSALYLCASSSEAYEQYFGPGTRLTVT.

The chain carries TRBV7-2 and TRBJ2-3; 7 positions match TRBD1. V lost 5 bases to trimming and J lost 1 base; unmatched junction nucleotides: 6. This CDR3 region has 15 residues. Germline V gives CDR1 SGHTA, CDR2 FQGNSA. The CDR3 reads CASSLQGYGTDTQYF. CDR3 nucleotide sequence: TGTGCCAGCAGCCTACAGGGGTACGGCACAGATACGCAGTATTTT.

This clonotype was counted only a few times. The CDR3 nucleotides read TGTGCCAGCAGCCAAGATGAGGGACGCAGGACGTTCATGAACACTGAAGCTTTCTTT. Translated: CASSQDEGRRTFMNTEAFF. This rearrangement joins TRBV14 to TRBJ1-1, with a tentative D call TRBD1 (5 bases). The CDR3 sequence is 19 residues long. Germline V CDR1 and CDR2: SGHDN, FVKESK. V lost 0 bases and J lost 0, with 20 bases in between.

The chain has TRBV11-2 and TRBJ1-1, with a possible D match to TRBD1 (6 bases). This CDR3 region has 15 residues. The germline CDR1 and CDR2 sequences are SGHAT and FQNNGV. The V end was cut by 2 bases, the J end by 7 bases, with 17 bases between. CDR3 loop: CASSLKYREDGEAFF. The DNA for the CDR3 is TGTGCCAGCAGCTTAAAGTACAGGGAAGACGGTGAAGCTTTCTTT.

This clonotype was counted ten times or more. The V and J genes are TRBV7-3 and TRBJ1-1; D remains ambiguous. This CDR3 comprises 15 residues. CDR1 is SGHTA and CDR2 is FQGTGA in the germline V gene. Trimming left V 7 bases short and J 4 bases short, with 19 bases between. The CDR3 coding sequence is TGTGCCAGCACCCCCCACCAGGCACGGGGCACTGAAGCTTTCTTT. This encodes CASTPHQARGTEAFF.

This clonotype was seen a handful of times. CDR3 sequence reads: CSARGEGLTNSPLHF. The CDR3 bases are TGCAGTGCTAGAGGGGAGGGACTGACAAATTCACCCCTCCACTTT. The V gene is TRBV20-1, the J gene TRBJ1-6, with a weak D call TRBD1 (5 bases). Germline V CDR1 and CDR2: DFQATT, SNEGSKA (reference sequence). The V end lost 1 base, the J end lost 7 bases, and 14 bases lay between the germline ends. The CDR3 runs to 15 residues.

This chain uses TRBV20-1 with TRBJ2-7, with 10 bases lining up with TRBD2. The junction had 6 bases not matched to a gene; V was cut back by 0 bases and J by 1 base. CDR1 DFQATT and CDR2 SNEGSKA come from the germline V gene (reference sequence). The CDR3 has 16 amino acids. CDR3 coding DNA: TGCAGTGCTAGAGAATACCTAGCGGGGGCATCCTACGAGCAGTACTTC. Amino acid sequence: CSAREYLAGASYEQYF.